This is a list of T cell receptor beta chains from one sample in a study of naive and memory T cell subsets. Using its own MiXCR run on the UMI-ligation and nested PCR reads, TCRdb lists one record per CDR3 protein. The data contain around 37,000 distinct CDR3 sequences, 11% of them singletons. Sequences were derived from skin, sampled from a tuberculin skin test site. Receptor source: an adult in good health. Each CDR3 is given with its conserved first and last residue. Expanded clones are given a class, and other clones once, few, many or no size at all.

size,V,CDR3
many,TRBV7-8,CASSFTGGVETQYF
-,TRBV3-1,CASSQLGSRTDTQYF
many,TRBV9,CASSPDRLAGGRGETQYF
-,TRBV12-3/TRBV12-4,CASSLEGSSYEQYF
-,TRBV7-9,CASRGAGTTDTQYF
-,TRBV6-1,CASREQDRDNSPLHF
-,TRBV27,CASSLTGVEGQSTEAFF
many,TRBV13,CASSPQGARNYGYTF
-,TRBV30,CAWIEGGGPPDTQYF
-,TRBV5-1,CASSPQGNYEQYF
few,TRBV4-1,CASSYDRGPNQPQHF
-,TRBV28,CASSHPTGNPYNEQFF
many,TRBV7-8,CASSQGRKRAVTDTQYF
many,TRBV6-5,CASSHGQLNQPQHF
-,TRBV4-1,CASSRAGLSSGNTIYF
many,TRBV6-6,CASTYWGKSTEAFF
many,TRBV12-3/TRBV12-4,CASSSGQLKGTQYF
many,TRBV5-1,CASSSRGGAGDTQYF
-,TRBV6-1,CASSAELAGGPDTQYF
few,TRBV7-7,CASSRDAGGEAFF
many,TRBV12-3/TRBV12-4,CASSLLIQETQYF
few,TRBV30,CAWSLRGLFNQPQHF
-,TRBV5-1,CASSLAEVDTQYF
-,TRBV6-5,CASTKTGGSYEQYF
-,TRBV7-2,CASSQLTSGGYNEQFF
few,TRBV10-2,CASSEQGYGYTF
few,TRBV18,CASSPEGSNQPQHF
many,TRBV20-1,CSASILRDYEQYF
many,TRBV27,CASSLRFGTGQYF
-,TRBV12-5,CASGLDGGSGYTF
many,TRBV20-1,CSASHPQSGYEQYF
few,TRBV11-2,CASSPPTGDYNEQFF
-,TRBV2,CASSREEGETQYF
-,TRBV15,CATSRDRAEHLANYGYTF
many,TRBV20-1,CSAGTSGHNEQFF
few,TRBV12-3/TRBV12-4,CASKSDGNIQYF
many,TRBV28,CASSLGPGNQPQHF
few,TRBV10-2,CASSEAGNYGYTF
many,TRBV14,CASSRQGNQPQHF
-,TRBV29-1,CSVSRDRGTEAFF
-,TRBV5-1,CASSLGGVIGANVLTF
-,TRBV9,CASSSGLAGRPSSYNEQFF
few,TRBV15,CATGQAGGYEQYF
few,TRBV10-3,CAISGNNWNTEAFF
medium-sized,TRBV7-2,CASSRGPSSYNEQFF
many,TRBV7-2,CASSPGPGQGAYEQYF
-,TRBV18,CASSPSGAGHTEAFF
few,TRBV5-6,CASSFWQTISYEQYF
medium-sized,TRBV30,CAWSVGTEAFF
-,TRBV20-1,CSANTGEIYGYTF
many,TRBV9,CASSVGGTVTGELFF
many,TRBV9,CASSNNRGPRLETQYF
-,TRBV14,CASSRQQGRTEAFF